This TCR beta chain emerged from a study of T cell responses to AZD1222 COVID-19 vaccine. V gave up 2 bases and J gave up 5 bases, with 10 bases separating them. CDR1 is LGHDT, CDR2 YNNKEL, per germline (reference sequence). This CDR3 has 14 amino acids. Whole-study results and caveats: Donors were mostly white British, more females; clonal diversity possibly underestimated. Spike-specific TCR breadth and depth both grew after two AZD1222 doses.

The assay was immunoSEQ multiplex PCR, and TCRdb's table has in-frame clones only and misses some. The data contain 150,000 to 200,000 clones, about nine tenths of them singletons. As to this clone: The antigen remains unidentified.

The sequence was collected from an adult who received the AZD1222 COVID-19 vaccine. The starting material was peripheral blood, obtained 28 days after the second AZD1222 dose. The chain recombines TRBV3-1 (or the pseudogene TRBV3-2) with TRBJ2-1; D assignment may be TRBD1 or TRBD2 (5 bases each). DNA of the CDR3: TGTGCCAGCAGCCAATTGGGACCCAACAATGAGCAGTTCTTC. It codes for CASSQLGPNNEQFF.